The rows below give T cell receptor beta chains drawn from one sample of a study of cytomegalovirus exposure and HLA in healthy donors. This table comes from immunoSEQ multiplex PCR, and its TCRdb copy is limited to in-frame clones, with some not included. This repertoire includes approximately 180,000 clones. Sequenced input: PBMCs. Receptor source: a man aged 25-45 years in good health and CMV-seronegative. Each CDR3 is given with its conserved first and last residue. The order of the fields is CDR3 protein, CDR3 DNA, V gene, D gene, J gene, CDR3 length. D genes are given only for firm matches.

CDR3: CASSLSVGNQPQHF
DNA: TGTGCCAGCAGTTTATCGGTGGGCAATCAGCCCCAGCATTTT
V: TRBV28
D: -
J: TRBJ1-5
length: 14

CDR3: CASSSNRVHEQYF
DNA: TGTGCCAGCAGTTCAAACAGGGTACACGAGCAGTACTTC
V: TRBV27
D: -
J: TRBJ2-7
length: 13

CDR3: CASGTASSGNTIYF
DNA: TGTGCCAGCGGGACAGCGAGCTCTGGAAACACCATATATTTT
V: TRBV27
D: TRBD1
J: TRBJ1-3
length: 14

CDR3: CASSLSGQMNYGYTF
DNA: TGTGCCAGCAGCTTGTCGGGACAGATGAACTATGGCTACACCTTC
V: TRBV5-4
D: TRBD1
J: TRBJ1-2
length: 15

CDR3: CASSLMGRSSGTSPGDTQYF
DNA: TGTGCCAGCAGCTTGATGGGTCGGAGCAGCGGGACGTCGCCAGGAGATACGCAGTATTTT
V: TRBV5-4
D: TRBD2
J: TRBJ2-3
length: 20

CDR3: CAWSSSTDTQYF
DNA: TGTGCCTGGAGTTCTAGCACAGATACGCAGTATTTT
V: TRBV30
D: -
J: TRBJ2-3
length: 12

CDR3: CASSQVSFQGTEAFF
DNA: TGTGCCAGCAGCCAAGTGTCTTTCCAGGGCACTGAAGCTTTCTTT
V: TRBV14
D: -
J: TRBJ1-1
length: 15

CDR3: CASNPGTDNQPQHF
DNA: TGTGCCAGCAATCCCGGGACAGACAATCAGCCCCAGCATTTT
V: TRBV6-4
D: TRBD1
J: TRBJ1-5
length: 14

CDR3: CASSRGGASSYEQYF
DNA: TGTGCCAGCAGCAGGGGAGGTGCGAGCTCCTACGAGCAGTACTTC
V: TRBV9
D: -
J: TRBJ2-7
length: 15

CDR3: CASSIYGSLATGELFF
DNA: TGTGCCAGTAGTATATACGGTAGTCTAGCGACCGGGGAGCTGTTTTTT
V: TRBV19
D: -
J: TRBJ2-2
length: 16

CDR3: CASSIILGSDSNQPQHF
DNA: TGTGCCAGTAGTATTATCCTGGGGAGTGATAGCAATCAGCCCCAGCATTTT
V: TRBV19
D: -
J: TRBJ1-5
length: 17

CDR3: CASSDSLDYNEQFF
DNA: TGTGCCAGCAGTGACAGTTTAGACTACAATGAGCAGTTCTTC
V: TRBV6-4
D: -
J: TRBJ2-1
length: 14

CDR3: CASSPPGQGSYNEQFF
DNA: TGTGCCAGCTCACCTCCGGGACAGGGCTCCTACAATGAGCAGTTCTTC
V: TRBV18
D: TRBD1
J: TRBJ2-1
length: 16

CDR3: CASSLEAGESYEQYF
DNA: TGTGCCAGCAGCTTGGAAGCGGGAGAATCCTACGAGCAGTACTTC
V: TRBV5-6
D: TRBD2
J: TRBJ2-7
length: 15

CDR3: CASSYRPPGNTGELFF
DNA: TGTGCCAGCAGTTACCGACCCCCAGGGAACACCGGGGAGCTGTTTTTT
V: TRBV6-5
D: -
J: TRBJ2-2
length: 16

CDR3: CASSRGRDNYGYTF
DNA: TGTGCCAGCAGCCGCGGGCGGGATAACTATGGCTACACCTTC
V: TRBV11-3
D: -
J: TRBJ1-2
length: 14

CDR3: CASSVDWGQGAYEQYF
DNA: TGTGCCAGCAGCGTAGATTGGGGACAGGGGGCCTACGAGCAGTACTTC
V: TRBV9
D: TRBD1
J: TRBJ2-7
length: 16